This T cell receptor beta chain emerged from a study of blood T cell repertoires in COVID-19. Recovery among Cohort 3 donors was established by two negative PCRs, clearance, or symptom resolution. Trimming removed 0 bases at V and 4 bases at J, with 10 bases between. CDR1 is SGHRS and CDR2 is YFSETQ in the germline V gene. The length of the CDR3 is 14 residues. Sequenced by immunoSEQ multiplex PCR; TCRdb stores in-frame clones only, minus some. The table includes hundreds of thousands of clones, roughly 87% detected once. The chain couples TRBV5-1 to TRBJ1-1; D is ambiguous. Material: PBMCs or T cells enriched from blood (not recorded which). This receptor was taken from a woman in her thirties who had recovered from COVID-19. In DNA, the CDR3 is TGCGCCAGCAGCTTGGCGGCAGCGACCACTGAAGCTTTCTTT. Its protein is CASSLAAATTEAFF.